Presented here are 8 T cell receptor beta chains from one specimen sequenced in a study of cytomegalovirus exposure and HLA in healthy donors. The PCR made use of 60 Vbeta and 13 Jbeta primers. The protocol was immunoSEQ multiplex PCR, while the TCRdb copy is restricted to in-frame clones and leaves out a portion. Of 100,000 or so clones listed, roughly 69% are singletons. Sequencing used PBMCs. The receptors derive from a woman aged 30 to 39 in good health and CMV-seronegative.

This clone was recorded a few times. The chain has TRBV5-6 and TRBJ2-3; TRBD2 matches at 10 bases. V shed 7 bases, J shed 4 bases, and the junction held 9 bases outside the gene matches. The CDR3 totals 15 residues. Germline V gives CDR1 SGHDT, CDR2 YYEEEE. The CDR3 DNA reads as TGTGCCAGCCCCGGCGCTAGCGGGAGTTCAGATACGCAGTATTTT. It yields the protein CASPGASGSSDTQYF.

There are a few counts of this clone. The chain employs TRBV4-3 and TRBJ2-1, with 7 bases fitting TRBD1. The CDR3 loop spans 17 amino acids. CDR1 and CDR2 (germline): LGHNA, YSLEER. Trimming took 3 bases from V and 2 from J; bases not matched to a gene: 10. This chain's CDR3 is CASSQGLTGAPYNEQFF. CDR3 in DNA: TGCGCCAGCAGCCAGGGCCTTACAGGGGCCCCCTACAATGAGCAGTTCTTC.

This chain uses TRBV7-2 with TRBJ2-5; 8 bases are shared with TRBD1. This CDR3 comprises 15 residues. Germline V lookup: CDR1 SGHTA, CDR2 FQGNSA. V dropped 3 bases and J dropped 4; count of bases not matched to a gene: 7. CDR3 sequence reads: CASSFQGARGETQYF. CDR3 DNA sequence: TGTGCCAGCAGCTTTCAGGGGGCGCGGGGAGAGACCCAGTACTTC.

The chain joins TRBV27 to TRBJ1-4; TRBD1 matches 7 bases. Germline V lookup: CDR1 MNHEY, CDR2 SMNVEV (reference sequence). V lost 5 bases and J lost 2; bases outside the gene matches: 5. The CDR3 length is 15 residues. The CDR3 nucleotides read TGTGCCAGCAGTCCGCGACAGGGCACTAATGAAAAACTGTTTTTT. Its translation: CASSPRQGTNEKLFF.

The rearrangement joins TRBV6-1 to TRBJ1-5; 7 bases map to TRBD1. CDR3 length: 15 residues. Losses at the gene ends were 2 bases for V and 3 bases for J; bases not matched to a gene: 4. Per germline, CDR1 MNHNS and CDR2 SASEGT. The CDR3 sequence is CASSEIGQDNQPQHF. DNA for the CDR3: TGTGCCAGCAGTGAAATCGGACAGGACAATCAGCCCCAGCATTTT.

The J gene is TRBJ2-2, the V gene TRBV6-5; 7 positions match TRBD1. Trimming at V came to 2 bases and at J to 5 bases, leaving 2 bases not matched to a gene. The CDR3 covers 14 residues. CDR1 is MNHEY, CDR2 SVGAGI, per germline. The CDR3 here is CASSYDRVTGELFF. As DNA, the CDR3 is TGTGCCAGCAGTTACGACAGGGTTACCGGGGAGCTGTTTTTT.

The chain combines TRBV28 with TRBJ2-5; D is uncertain. There are 14 residues in the CDR3. The V and J ends lost 5 bases and 0 bases respectively, with 10 bases between them. CDR1 is MDHEN and CDR2 is SYDVKM in the germline V gene. The DNA of the CDR3 is TGTGCCAGCAGTCTAACCGGTTACCAAGAGACCCAGTACTTC. Its translation: CASSLTGYQETQYF. The variable domain in full, with the rest retrieved from reference TRBV28 and TRBJ2-5, is DVKVTQSSRYLVKRTGEKVFLECVQDMDHENMFWYRQDPGLGLRLIYFSYDVKMKEKGDIPEGYSVSREKKERFSLILESASTNQTSMYLCASSLTGYQETQYFGPGTRLLVL.

This clone appeared a few times. The chain combines TRBV10-3 with TRBJ2-7; tentative D call: TRBD2 (6 bases). Trimming cost V 4 bases and J 4 bases, with 8 bases left between them. CDR1 is ENHRY and CDR2 is SYGVKD in the germline V gene. The CDR3 totals 12 residues. CDR3 DNA sequence: TGTGCCATCAGTGTTGGGGGGTACGAGCAGTACTTC. It yields the protein CAISVGGYEQYF.